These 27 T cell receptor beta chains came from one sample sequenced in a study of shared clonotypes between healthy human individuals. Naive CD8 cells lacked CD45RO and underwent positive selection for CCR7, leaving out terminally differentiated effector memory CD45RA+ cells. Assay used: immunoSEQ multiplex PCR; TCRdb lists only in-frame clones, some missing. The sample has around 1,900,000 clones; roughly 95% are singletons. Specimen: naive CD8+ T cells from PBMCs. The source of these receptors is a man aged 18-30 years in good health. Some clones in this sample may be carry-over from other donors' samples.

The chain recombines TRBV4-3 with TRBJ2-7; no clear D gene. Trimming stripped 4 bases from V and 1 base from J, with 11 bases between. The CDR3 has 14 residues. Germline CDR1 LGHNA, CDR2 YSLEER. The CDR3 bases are TGCGCCAGCAGCCCAGGATTGAGTTCCTACGAGCAGTACTTC. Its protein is CASSPGLSSYEQYF.

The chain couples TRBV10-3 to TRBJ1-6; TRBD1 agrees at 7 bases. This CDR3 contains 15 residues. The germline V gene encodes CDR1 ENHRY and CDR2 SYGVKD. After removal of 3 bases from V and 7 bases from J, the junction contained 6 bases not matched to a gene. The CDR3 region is CAISDPTGNNSPLHF. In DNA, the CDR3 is TGTGCCATCAGTGATCCGACAGGGAACAATTCACCCCTCCACTTT.

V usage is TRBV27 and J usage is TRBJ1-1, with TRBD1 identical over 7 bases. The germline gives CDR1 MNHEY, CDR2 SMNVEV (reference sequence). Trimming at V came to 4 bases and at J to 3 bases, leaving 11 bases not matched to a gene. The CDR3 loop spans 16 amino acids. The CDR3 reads CASSSQGVIVYTEAFF. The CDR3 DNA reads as TGTGCCAGCAGTTCGCAGGGGGTTATCGTTTACACTGAAGCTTTCTTT.

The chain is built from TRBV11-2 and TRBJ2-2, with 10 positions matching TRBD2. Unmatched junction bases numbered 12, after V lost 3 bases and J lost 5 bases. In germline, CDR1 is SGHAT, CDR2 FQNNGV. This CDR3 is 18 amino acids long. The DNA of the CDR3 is TGTGCCAGCAGCTTGCGGGATGGGGCTAGCGGGAGTACCGGGGAGCTGTTTTTT. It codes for CASSLRDGASGSTGELFF.

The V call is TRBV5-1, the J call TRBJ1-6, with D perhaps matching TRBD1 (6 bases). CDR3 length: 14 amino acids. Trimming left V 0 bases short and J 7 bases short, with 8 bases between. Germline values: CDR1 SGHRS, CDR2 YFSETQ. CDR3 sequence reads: CASSLGQGNSPLHF. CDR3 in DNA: TGCGCCAGCAGCTTGGGCCAGGGGAATTCACCCCTCCACTTT.

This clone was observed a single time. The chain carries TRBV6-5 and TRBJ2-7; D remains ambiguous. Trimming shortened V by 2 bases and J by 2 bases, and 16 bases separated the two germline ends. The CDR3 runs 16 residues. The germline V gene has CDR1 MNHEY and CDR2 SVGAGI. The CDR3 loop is CASSYSGGVTPYEQYF. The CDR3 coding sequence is TGTGCCAGCAGTTACAGTGGCGGAGTCACCCCCTACGAGCAGTACTTC.

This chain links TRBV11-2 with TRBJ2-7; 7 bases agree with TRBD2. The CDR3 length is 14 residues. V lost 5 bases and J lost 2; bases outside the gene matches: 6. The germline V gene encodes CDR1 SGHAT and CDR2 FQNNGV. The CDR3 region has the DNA TGTGCCAGCAGCGGCTCGGGGGGACCCTACGAGCAGTACTTC. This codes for CASSGSGGPYEQYF.

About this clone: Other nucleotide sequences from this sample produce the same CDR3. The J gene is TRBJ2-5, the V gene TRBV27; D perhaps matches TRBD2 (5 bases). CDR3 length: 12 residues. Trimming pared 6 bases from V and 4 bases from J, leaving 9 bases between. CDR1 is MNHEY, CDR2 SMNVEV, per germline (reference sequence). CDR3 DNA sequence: TGTGCCAGCAGCATTGGAGGAGAGACCCAGTACTTC. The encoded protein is CASSIGGETQYF.

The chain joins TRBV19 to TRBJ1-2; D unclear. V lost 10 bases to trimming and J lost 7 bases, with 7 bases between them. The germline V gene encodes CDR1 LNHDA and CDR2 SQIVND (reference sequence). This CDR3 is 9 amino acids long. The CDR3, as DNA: TGTGCCACCGGAGGTGGCTACACCTTC. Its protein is CATGGGYTF.

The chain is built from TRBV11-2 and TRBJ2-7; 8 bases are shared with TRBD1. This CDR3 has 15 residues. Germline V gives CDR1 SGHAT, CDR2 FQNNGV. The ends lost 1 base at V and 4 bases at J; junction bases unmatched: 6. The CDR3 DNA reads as TGTGCCAGCAGCTTAGCCCCGGGACAGGTATACGAGCAGTACTTC. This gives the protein CASSLAPGQVYEQYF.

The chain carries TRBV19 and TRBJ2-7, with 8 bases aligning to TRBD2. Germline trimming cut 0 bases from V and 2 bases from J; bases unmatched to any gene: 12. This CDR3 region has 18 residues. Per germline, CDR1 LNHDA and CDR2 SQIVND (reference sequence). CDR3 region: CASSIDLESGSTTYEQYF. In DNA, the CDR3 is TGTGCCAGTAGTATAGATCTCGAAAGCGGGAGTACCACCTACGAGCAGTACTTC.

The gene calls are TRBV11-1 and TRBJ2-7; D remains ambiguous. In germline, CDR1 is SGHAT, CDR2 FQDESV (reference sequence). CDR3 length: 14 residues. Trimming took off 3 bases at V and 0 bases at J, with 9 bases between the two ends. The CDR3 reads CASSFGVGSYEQYF. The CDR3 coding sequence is TGTGCCAGCAGCTTTGGGGTTGGCTCCTACGAGCAGTACTTC.

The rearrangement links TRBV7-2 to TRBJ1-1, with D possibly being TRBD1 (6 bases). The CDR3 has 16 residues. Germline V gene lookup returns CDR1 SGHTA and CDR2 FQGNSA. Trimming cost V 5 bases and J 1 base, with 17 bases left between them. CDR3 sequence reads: CASSPGDWGPNTEAFF. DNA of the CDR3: TGTGCCAGCAGCCCCGGGGATTGGGGGCCGAACACTGAAGCTTTCTTT.

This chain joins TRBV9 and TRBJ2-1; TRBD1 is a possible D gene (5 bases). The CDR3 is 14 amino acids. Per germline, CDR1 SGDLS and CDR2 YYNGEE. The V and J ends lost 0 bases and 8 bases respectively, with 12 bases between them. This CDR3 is CASSVDEQGDEQFF. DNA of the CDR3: TGTGCCAGCAGCGTAGACGAACAAGGGGATGAGCAGTTCTTC.

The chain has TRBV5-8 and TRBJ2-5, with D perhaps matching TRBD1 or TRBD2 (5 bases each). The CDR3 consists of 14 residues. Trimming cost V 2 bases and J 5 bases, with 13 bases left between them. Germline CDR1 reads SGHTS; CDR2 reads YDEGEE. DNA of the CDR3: TGTGCCAGCAGCTTATGGACACCGGGGGAGACCCAGTACTTC. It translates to CASSLWTPGETQYF. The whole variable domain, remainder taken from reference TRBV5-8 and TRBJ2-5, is EAGVTQSPTHLIKTRGQQATLRCSPISGHTSVYWYQQALGLGLQFLLWYDEGEERNRGNFPPRFSGRQFPNYSSELNVNALELEDSALYLCASSLWTPGETQYFGPGTRLLVL.

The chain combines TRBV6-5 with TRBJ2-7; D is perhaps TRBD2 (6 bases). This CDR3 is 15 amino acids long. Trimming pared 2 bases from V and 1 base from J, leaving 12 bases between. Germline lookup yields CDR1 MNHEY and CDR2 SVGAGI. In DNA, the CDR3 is TGTGCCAGCAGTTACCTGGGGGAGGCGTCCTACGAGCAGTACTTC. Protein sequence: CASSYLGEASYEQYF.

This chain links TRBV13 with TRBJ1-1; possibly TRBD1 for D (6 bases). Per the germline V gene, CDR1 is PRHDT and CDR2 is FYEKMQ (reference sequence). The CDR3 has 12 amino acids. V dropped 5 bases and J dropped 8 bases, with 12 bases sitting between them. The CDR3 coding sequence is TGTGCCAGCAGCCCCAGGGGTTTGGAAGCTTTCTTT. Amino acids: CASSPRGLEAFF.

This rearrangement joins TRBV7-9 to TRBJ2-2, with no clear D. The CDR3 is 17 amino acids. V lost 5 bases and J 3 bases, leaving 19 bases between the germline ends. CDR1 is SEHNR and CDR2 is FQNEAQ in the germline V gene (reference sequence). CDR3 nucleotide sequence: TGTGCCAGCAGCGACGGGTCTTCAGTAAAGTACACCGGGGAGCTGTTTTTT. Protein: CASSDGSSVKYTGELFF.

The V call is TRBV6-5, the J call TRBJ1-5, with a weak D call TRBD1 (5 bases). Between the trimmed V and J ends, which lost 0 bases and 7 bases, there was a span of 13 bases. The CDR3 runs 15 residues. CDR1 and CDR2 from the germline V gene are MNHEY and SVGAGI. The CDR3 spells CASSYSVRAGQPQHF. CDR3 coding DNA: TGTGCCAGCAGTTACTCGGTCAGGGCGGGCCAGCCCCAGCATTTT.

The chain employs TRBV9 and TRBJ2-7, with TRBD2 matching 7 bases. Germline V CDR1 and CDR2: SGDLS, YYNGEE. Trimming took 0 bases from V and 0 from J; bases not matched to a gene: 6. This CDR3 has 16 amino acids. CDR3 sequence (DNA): TGTGCCAGCAGCGTAGCGGCTAGCGGTAGCTCCTACGAGCAGTACTTC. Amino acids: CASSVAASGSSYEQYF.

The CDR3 DNA is TGTGCCAGCAGCGTAGGGGAGTGGGGCAATGAAAAACTGTTTTTT. This sequence encodes CASSVGEWGNEKLFF. J is TRBJ1-4 and V is TRBV9, with D possibly being TRBD1 (5 bases). Germline V lookup: CDR1 SGDLS, CDR2 YYNGEE. This CDR3 has 15 residues. V was trimmed by 0 bases and J by 5 bases, leaving 11 bases between them.

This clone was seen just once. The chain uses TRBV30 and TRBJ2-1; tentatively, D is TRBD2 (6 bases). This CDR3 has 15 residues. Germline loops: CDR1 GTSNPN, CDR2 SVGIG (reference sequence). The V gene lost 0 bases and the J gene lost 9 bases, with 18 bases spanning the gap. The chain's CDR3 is CAWSVLASPSTEQFF. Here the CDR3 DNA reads TGTGCCTGGAGTGTACTAGCCTCCCCATCTACTGAGCAGTTCTTC.

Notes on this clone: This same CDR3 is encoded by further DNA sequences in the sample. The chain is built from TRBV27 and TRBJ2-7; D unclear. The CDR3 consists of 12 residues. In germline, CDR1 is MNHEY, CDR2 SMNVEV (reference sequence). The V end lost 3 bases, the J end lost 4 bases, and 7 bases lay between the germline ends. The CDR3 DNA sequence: TGTGCCAGCAGTTTCCTCGGGTACGAGCAGTACTTC. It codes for CASSFLGYEQYF.

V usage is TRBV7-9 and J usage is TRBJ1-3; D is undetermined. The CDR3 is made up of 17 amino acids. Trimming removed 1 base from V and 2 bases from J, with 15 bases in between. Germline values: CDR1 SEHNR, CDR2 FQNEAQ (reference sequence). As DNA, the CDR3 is TGTGCCAGCAGCTTAGGTTCGGCAGTCTCCCCTGGAAACACCATATATTTT. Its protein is CASSLGSAVSPGNTIYF.

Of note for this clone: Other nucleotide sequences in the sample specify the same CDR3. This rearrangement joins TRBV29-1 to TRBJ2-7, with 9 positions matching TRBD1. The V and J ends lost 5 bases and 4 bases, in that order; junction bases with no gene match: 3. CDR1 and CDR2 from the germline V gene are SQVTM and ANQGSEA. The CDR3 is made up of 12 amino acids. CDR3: CSVTGQGYEQYF. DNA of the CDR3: TGCAGCGTTACCGGACAGGGGTACGAGCAGTACTTC.

The CDR3 spells CASSVGLAGDADTQYF. The CDR3 DNA reads TGTGCCAGCAGCGTGGGACTAGCGGGAGATGCAGATACGCAGTATTTT. The chain recombines TRBV7-9 with TRBJ2-3; 14 bases are a match to TRBD2. Germline loops: CDR1 SEHNR, CDR2 FQNEAQ (reference sequence). The CDR3 covers 16 residues. V shed 5 bases and J 4 bases; nucleotides not matched to a gene: 5. Complete variable domain (other parts from reference TRBV7-9 and TRBJ2-3): DTGVSQNPRHKITKRGQNVTFRCDPISEHNRLYWYRQTLGQGPEFLTYFQNEAQLEKSRLLSDRFSAERPKGSFSTLEIQRTEQGDSAMYLCASSVGLAGDADTQYFGPGTRLTVL.

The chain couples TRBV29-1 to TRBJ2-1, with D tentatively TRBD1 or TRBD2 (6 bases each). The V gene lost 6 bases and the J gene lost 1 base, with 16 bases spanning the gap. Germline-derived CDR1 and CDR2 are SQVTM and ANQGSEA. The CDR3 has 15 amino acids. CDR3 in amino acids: CSVEGEALSYNEQFF. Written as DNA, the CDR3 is TGCAGCGTCGAGGGGGAGGCCCTGTCCTACAATGAGCAGTTCTTC.